A selection of T cell receptor beta chains follows, all from one sample in a study of T cells in Graves' hyperthyroidism and ophthalmopathy. TCRdb recomputed calls from the multiplex PCR reads with MiXCR, one row per CDR3 protein. The table lists around 690,000 distinct CDR3 sequences, about 20% of them singletons. The sequenced sample was blood. The source of these receptors is a young man with Graves' ophthalmopathy. The CDR3 runs from the conserved cysteine through the conserved F or W. The order of the fields is clone size, V gene, J gene, D gene, CDR3 DNA, CDR3 protein. D genes are given only for firm matches. Clone size is shown for a subset of rows, as once, few, many or a class of expanded clone.

size: many; V: TRBV28; J: TRBJ2-1; D: .; DNA: TGTGCCAGCAGTTTTGTCATCGGGAGTGGGTTGAATGAGCAGTTCTTC; CDR3: CASSFVIGSGLNEQFF
size: .; V: TRBV27; J: TRBJ2-7; D: TRBD2; DNA: TGTGCCAGCAGTCCCAGGACTAGCGGGGGCACTCCCTACGAGCAGTACTTC; CDR3: CASSPRTSGGTPYEQYF
size: few; V: TRBV12-3/TRBV12-4; J: TRBJ1-4; D: .; DNA: TGTGCCAGCAGCCCGGACGGAAATAATGAAAAACTGTTTTTT; CDR3: CASSPDGNNEKLFF
size: .; V: TRBV13; J: TRBJ2-5; D: TRBD2; DNA: TGTGCCAGCAGCTTAGTGGGACTAGCGGGAGTCGAAGAGACCCAGTACTTC; CDR3: CASSLVGLAGVEETQYF
size: .; V: TRBV28; J: TRBJ2-1; D: TRBD2; DNA: TGTGCCAGCAGTTTGTGGACTAGCGGGAGTTACAATGAGCAGTTCTTC; CDR3: CASSLWTSGSYNEQFF
size: many; V: TRBV29-1; J: TRBJ2-7; D: TRBD2; DNA: TGCAGCGTCCGGACTAGCGGCCCCTACGAGCAGTACTTC; CDR3: CSVRTSGPYEQYF
size: few; V: TRBV5-4; J: TRBJ2-7; D: TRBD1; DNA: TGTGCCAGCAGCTTAGGGGACAGATACTACGAGCAGTACTTC; CDR3: CASSLGDRYYEQYF
size: .; V: TRBV15; J: TRBJ2-2; D: .; DNA: TGTGCCACCAGCAGAGCACTGGCGAACACCGGGGAGCTGTTTTTT; CDR3: CATSRALANTGELFF
size: .; V: TRBV7-2; J: TRBJ1-5; D: .; DNA: TGTGCCAGCAGCCCGGTGAATGGGCCCCAGCATTTT; CDR3: CASSPVNGPQHF
size: .; V: TRBV5-6; J: TRBJ1-6; D: .; DNA: TGTGCCAGCACTCAGCGGGGGGCGGGTAATTCACCCCTCCACTTT; CDR3: CASTQRGAGNSPLHF
size: .; V: TRBV5-1; J: TRBJ1-4; D: .; DNA: TGCGCCAGCAGCGCCACAGGGCCACCTAATGAAAAACTGTTTTTT; CDR3: CASSATGPPNEKLFF
size: few; V: TRBV11-2; J: TRBJ2-2; D: .; DNA: TGTGCCAGCAGCTTACGAGTTAACACCGGGGAGCTGTTTTTT; CDR3: CASSLRVNTGELFF
size: .; V: TRBV20-1; J: TRBJ2-3; D: TRBD2; DNA: TGCAGTGCTGCTCGGGGGGAAAGTTTAGCAGATACGCAGTATTTT; CDR3: CSAARGESLADTQYF
size: .; V: TRBV6-2/TRBV6-3; J: TRBJ2-7; D: .; DNA: TGTGCCACCATGGCGGGGCACGAGCAGTACTTC; CDR3: CATMAGHEQYF
size: few; V: TRBV30; J: TRBJ2-7; D: TRBD1; DNA: TGTGCCCGTGGGACAGACGAGAGCTACGAGCAGTACTTC; CDR3: CARGTDESYEQYF
size: .; V: TRBV14; J: TRBJ2-7; D: TRBD2; DNA: TGTGCCAGCAGCCAAGGGACTAGCCTCCTCGAGCAGTACTTC; CDR3: CASSQGTSLLEQYF
size: many; V: TRBV28; J: TRBJ1-1; D: .; DNA: TGTGCCAGCCATTTAGGAGGTTTCACTGAAGCTTTCTTT; CDR3: CASHLGGFTEAFF
size: few; V: TRBV11-1; J: TRBJ2-7; D: TRBD2; DNA: TGTGCCAGCAGCCCCTTTATCAGCGGGAACTCCTACGAGCAGTACTTC; CDR3: CASSPFISGNSYEQYF
size: many; V: TRBV14; J: TRBJ2-7; D: .; DNA: TGTGCCAGCAGCCAGCGACCCTACGAGCAGTACTTC; CDR3: CASSQRPYEQYF
size: few; V: TRBV7-3; J: TRBJ1-3; D: TRBD1; DNA: TGTGCCAGCAGCTTAACCGAGGGGGACAGGGGGTTAAGCTCTGGAAACACCATATATTTT; CDR3: CASSLTEGDRGLSSGNTIYF
size: once; V: TRBV3-1; J: TRBJ2-1; D: TRBD2; DNA: TGTGCCAGCAGCCAAGGACTAGCGGGTTTGGGTAGGGAGCAGTTCTTC; CDR3: CASSQGLAGLGREQFF
size: few; V: TRBV5-1; J: TRBJ1-1; D: .; DNA: TGCGCCAGCAGCTTGGAAGGGACCCGCACTGAAGCTTTCTTT; CDR3: CASSLEGTRTEAFF
size: few; V: TRBV2; J: TRBJ2-7; D: .; DNA: TGTGCCAGCAGTTTTGAGGCCTCCTACGAGCAGTACTTC; CDR3: CASSFEASYEQYF
size: many; V: TRBV12-3/TRBV12-4; J: TRBJ2-1; D: TRBD2; DNA: TGTGCCAGCAGTCTTACTAGCGCCCTCGACGGGTATGAGCAGTTCTTC; CDR3: CASSLTSALDGYEQFF
size: few; V: TRBV6-1; J: TRBJ2-1; D: .; DNA: TGTGCCAGCAGACTACCGGGACTGATGAATGAGCAGTTCTTC; CDR3: CASRLPGLMNEQFF
size: few; V: TRBV6-1; J: TRBJ2-4; D: TRBD2; DNA: TGTGCCAGCAGTGATCCGGGGAGGGGACCAAACATTCAGTACTTC; CDR3: CASSDPGRGPNIQYF
size: .; V: TRBV14; J: TRBJ2-1; D: .; DNA: TGTGCCAGCAGCCCTAATAGCGTTTACAATGAGCAGTTCTTC; CDR3: CASSPNSVYNEQFF
size: few; V: TRBV14; J: TRBJ1-3; D: .; DNA: TGTGCCAGCAGCCAAGCAGGATACGGAAACACCATATATTTT; CDR3: CASSQAGYGNTIYF
size: .; V: TRBV28; J: TRBJ2-1; D: TRBD2; DNA: TGTGCCAGCAGTTCCCCCGGGGCGGGAGCATATGAGCAGTTCTTC; CDR3: CASSSPGAGAYEQFF
size: few; V: TRBV3-1; J: TRBJ2-7; D: .; DNA: TGTGCCAGCAGCCAAGTCGGGGTCTCCTACGAGCAGTACTTC; CDR3: CASSQVGVSYEQYF
size: many; V: TRBV6-1; J: TRBJ2-2; D: .; DNA: TGTGCCAGCAGTCTGGCGGAGAACACCGGGGAGCTGTTTTTT; CDR3: CASSLAENTGELFF
size: .; V: TRBV10-3; J: TRBJ2-7; D: .; DNA: TGTGCCATCAGTGATAACGACAGTGGATACGAGCAGTACTTC; CDR3: CAISDNDSGYEQYF
size: many; V: TRBV30; J: TRBJ2-7; D: TRBD2; DNA: TGTGCCTGGACGGGACTAGCGGCCCCCTACGAGCAGTACTTC; CDR3: CAWTGLAAPYEQYF
size: .; V: TRBV18; J: TRBJ1-5; D: TRBD1; DNA: TGTGCCAGCTCACCGGCAGGGGGTAAGCCCCAGCATTTT; CDR3: CASSPAGGKPQHF
size: few; V: TRBV19; J: TRBJ2-1; D: .; DNA: TGTGCCAGTAGTATCCGGGACTTAGACAATGAGCAGTTCTTC; CDR3: CASSIRDLDNEQFF
size: .; V: TRBV29-1; J: TRBJ2-7; D: .; DNA: TGCAGCGTTGAACAGGGGCGCTACGAGCAGTACTTC; CDR3: CSVEQGRYEQYF
size: many; V: TRBV6-2/TRBV6-3; J: TRBJ1-5; D: TRBD1; DNA: TGTGCCAGCAGTCAGGGGGTGTATCAGCCCCAGCATTTT; CDR3: CASSQGVYQPQHF
size: .; V: TRBV20-1; J: TRBJ1-2; D: .; DNA: TGCAGTGCTAGAGCCCCAATGGGGGGTCTCAACCTTGCATATGGCTACACCTTC; CDR3: CSARAPMGGLNLAYGYTF
size: few; V: TRBV6-5; J: TRBJ2-5; D: TRBD1; DNA: TGTGCCAGCAGTTTAACCCGGACAGGGGGCTTCGAGACCCAGTACTTC; CDR3: CASSLTRTGGFETQYF
size: .; V: TRBV27; J: TRBJ1-1; D: TRBD1; DNA: TGTGCCAGCAGTCTTCTTTCAGGGGGCGGCACTGAAGCTTTCTTT; CDR3: CASSLLSGGGTEAFF
size: few; V: TRBV28; J: TRBJ2-1; D: .; DNA: TGTGCCAGCAGCCTACCGGGCGGGACTGAGCAGTTCTTC; CDR3: CASSLPGGTEQFF
size: .; V: TRBV7-2; J: TRBJ2-7; D: TRBD2; DNA: TGTGCCAGCAGCTTACGACAGGCCGGGACTAGCGGAGCCTACGAGCAGTACTTC; CDR3: CASSLRQAGTSGAYEQYF
size: few; V: TRBV4-1; J: TRBJ1-2; D: .; DNA: TGCGCCAGCAGCCAACCCGGGACCTCTAACTATGGCTACACCTTC; CDR3: CASSQPGTSNYGYTF
size: many; V: TRBV28; J: TRBJ1-5; D: .; DNA: TGTGCCAGCAGTCCCAACAGAAATCAGCCCCAGCATTTT; CDR3: CASSPNRNQPQHF
size: many; V: TRBV12-3/TRBV12-4; J: TRBJ2-5; D: TRBD2; DNA: TGTGCCAGCAGTTCCGGGACTACCGAAGAGACCCAGTACTTC; CDR3: CASSSGTTEETQYF
size: few; V: TRBV6-5; J: TRBJ2-6; D: .; DNA: TGTGCCAGCAGTTTAAAACAGGGCTCTGGGGCCAACGTCCTGACTTTC; CDR3: CASSLKQGSGANVLTF
size: many; V: TRBV30; J: TRBJ1-1; D: .; DNA: TGTGCCTGGAGGAACGCAGTTGAAGCTTTCTTT; CDR3: CAWRNAVEAFF
size: many; V: TRBV30; J: TRBJ1-1; D: .; DNA: TGTGCCTGGGCCAGCGGTGGGAAGAACACTGAAGCTTTCTTT; CDR3: CAWASGGKNTEAFF
size: few; V: TRBV27; J: TRBJ2-7; D: TRBD1; DNA: TGTGCCAGCAGTTCAGCAGGGACAGGGGGCCTCGAGCAGTACTTC; CDR3: CASSSAGTGGLEQYF
size: .; V: TRBV28; J: TRBJ1-2; D: TRBD1; DNA: TGTGCCAGCAGAATAGGACAGGGTCGAGGCTACACCTTC; CDR3: CASRIGQGRGYTF
size: few; V: TRBV5-6; J: TRBJ2-1; D: .; DNA: TGTGCCAGCAGCCCGGGAGTGGCTATCTACAATGAGCAGTTCTTC; CDR3: CASSPGVAIYNEQFF